This T cell receptor (beta chain) originates from a study of cytotoxic CD8 clonotypes in ibrutinib-treated CLL. Clones were sequenced by immunoSEQ multiplex PCR, and TCRdb holds only the in-frame ones, with some missing. The sample lists about 140,000 clones, 91% occurring once. Points on this clone: Its antigen is as yet unknown.

Study-wide findings and caveats: Having risen at ibrutinib response, clonality had fallen back toward baseline by progression.

This clonotype was obtained from a human donor with chronic lymphocytic leukemia. Sequencing was performed on PBMCs, taken after 12 months of ibrutinib treatment.

The CDR3 DNA follows: TGCGCCAGCAGCTTGGGGCAAGAACCTAGCACAGATACGCAGTATTTT. It yields the protein CASSLGQEPSTDTQYF. The chain uses TRBV5-1 and TRBJ2-3; D is uncertain. The V gene lost 0 bases and the J gene lost 0 bases, with 11 bases spanning the gap. This CDR3 is 16 amino acids long. Germline loops: CDR1 SGHRS, CDR2 YFSETQ.